Listed below are T cell receptor beta chains from one sample, sequenced in a study of blood T cell repertoires in COVID-19. Some clones are missing from TCRdb's copy, which holds only in-frame ones; the method was immunoSEQ multiplex PCR. This table has some 200,000 clones, around 85% appearing once. Sequencing input: peripheral blood. These receptor sequences come from a woman between 65 and 79 years old with acute or convalescent COVID-19. Both conserved end residues are part of each CDR3. The D gene is left open where the match is weak. Clone size is given for some rows only: seen once, a few or many times, or a class if the clone is expanded.

CASSSLQGSSSGNTIYF,TGTGCCAGCAGCTCCTTACAGGGATCCAGCTCTGGAAACACCATATATTTT,TRBV5-4,-,TRBJ1-3,-
CASSQGTGQNTEAFF,TGTGCCAGCAGCCAAGGTACAGGGCAGAACACTGAAGCTTTCTTT,TRBV3-1/TRBV3-2,-,TRBJ1-1,-
CASSHPLGGFGEKLFF,TGTGCCAGCAGCCATCCCCTTGGCGGATTTGGTGAAAAACTGTTTTTT,TRBV3-1/TRBV3-2,-,TRBJ1-4,-
CASSHRGGYEQYF,TGTGCCAGCAGCCACCGGGGTGGCTACGAGCAGTACTTC,TRBV3-1/TRBV3-2,-,TRBJ2-7,-
CASSYSRQGRGGYTF,TGTGCCAGCAGTTACTCTCGGCAGGGAAGAGGAGGCTACACCTTC,TRBV6-5,-,TRBJ1-2,-
CATSDPGGAIGELFF,TGTGCCACCAGTGACCCCGGGGGGGCCATCGGGGAGCTGTTTTTT,TRBV24-1,-,TRBJ2-2,TRBD2
CASSEVTGTGYTF,TGTGCCAGCAGTGAAGTGACAGGGACTGGCTACACCTTC,TRBV6-1,-,TRBJ1-2,TRBD1
CASSLSGRAFF,TGTGCCAGCAGCTTGAGCGGCCGAGCTTTCTTT,TRBV5-4,-,TRBJ1-1,-
CASSTSGGVGEQYF,TGTGCCAGCAGCACTAGCGGGGGAGTAGGGGAGCAGTACTTC,TRBV6-6,-,TRBJ2-7,TRBD2
CASSITQGANVGYTF,TGTGCCAGTAGTATCACTCAGGGGGCGAATGTTGGCTACACCTTC,TRBV19,few,TRBJ1-2,TRBD1
CASSFGGYGYTF,TGTGCCAGTAGTTTCGGGGGGTATGGCTACACCTTC,TRBV19,-,TRBJ1-2,-
CASMKGRGNRETQYF,TGTGCCAGCATGAAGGGCAGGGGGAATCGGGAGACCCAGTACTTC,TRBV28,once,TRBJ2-5,TRBD1
CASSRDRDNSPLHF,TGCGCCAGCAGCCGGGACAGAGATAATTCACCCCTCCACTTT,TRBV5-1,-,TRBJ1-6,TRBD1
CASSFPGSSSEKLFF,TGTGCCAGCAGTTTTCCGGGGTCTTCGTCTGAAAAACTGTTTTTT,TRBV28,-,TRBJ1-4,-
CASSDRLAGAGNEQFF,TGTGCCAGCAGTGACCGTCTAGCGGGGGCGGGGAATGAGCAGTTCTTC,TRBV2,-,TRBJ2-1,TRBD2
CASSKPGHLGTQYF,TGTGCCAGCAGCAAACCCGGACATCTCGGGACCCAGTACTTC,TRBV21-1,once,TRBJ2-5,-
CASSFERDGSNQPQHF,TGTGCCAGCAGTTTTGAGAGGGATGGAAGCAATCAGCCCCAGCATTTT,TRBV28,-,TRBJ1-5,-
CASSLGTGWNTEAFF,TGTGCCAGCAGCTTAGGTACAGGTTGGAACACTGAAGCTTTCTTT,TRBV7-9,-,TRBJ1-1,-
CASSLEGGVNTEAFF,TGCGCCAGCAGCTTGGAGGGAGGGGTGAACACTGAAGCTTTCTTT,TRBV5-1,-,TRBJ1-1,-
CASSPGRSVRGYEQYF,TGTGCCAGCAGCCCCGGGCGGTCGGTAAGGGGCTACGAGCAGTACTTC,TRBV4-2,few,TRBJ2-7,-
CASSLFREGNLGF,TGTGCCAGCAGTTTGTTCCGGGAGGGGAACCTCGGGTTT,TRBV6-5,-,TRBJ1-1,-
CASSEGQGRLEQYF,TGTGCCAGCAGTGAGGGACAGGGGCGGCTCGAGCAGTACTTC,TRBV6-1,-,TRBJ2-7,TRBD1
CASSLGLGTGDQPQHF,TGTGCCAGTAGCCTTGGTCTAGGGACAGGGGATCAGCCCCAGCATTTT,TRBV19,few,TRBJ1-5,TRBD1
CSAGSGNTIYF,TGCAGTGCTGGCAGTGGAAACACCATATATTTT,TRBV20-1,-,TRBJ1-3,-
CASSLNLINNEQFF,TGTGCCAGCAGCTTGAACTTAATTAACAATGAGCAGTTCTTC,TRBV5-4,-,TRBJ2-1,-
CASKVGGTDTQYF,TGTGCCAGCAAGGTGGGAGGCACAGATACGCAGTATTTT,TRBV6-5,-,TRBJ2-3,-
CASSLFGEYNEQFF,TGTGCCAGCAGCTTATTCGGAGAATACAATGAGCAGTTCTTC,TRBV7-2,-,TRBJ2-1,-